The 26 T cell receptor beta chains below all came from one sample that was sequenced in a study of tumor and adjacent non-tumor tissue in lung cancer. RNA was extracted from bulk tissue without any cell sorting. The library came from three nested PCR rounds adapted from ARM-PCR protocols. TCRdb processed the multiplex PCR reads anew with MiXCR; each CDR3 protein has one entry. The sample records under 150,000 distinct CDR3 sequences, roughly 66% being singletons. Specimen: lung tumor tissue. These receptors originate from a man in his 60s with small cell lung cancer.

V and J are TRBV11-1 and TRBJ2-1; 10 nucleotides line up with TRBD2. The germline V gene has CDR1 SGHAT and CDR2 FQDESV (reference sequence). This CDR3 contains 15 residues. J gave up 6 bases and V 7 bases, and 9 bases lay outside the gene matches. The chain's CDR3 is CASNPGLAEFNEQFF. DNA for the CDR3: TGTGCCAGCAATCCTGGACTAGCGGAATTCAATGAGCAGTTCTTC.

This clonotype was seen repeatedly, ten times or more. The chain combines TRBV20-1 with TRBJ2-1; D gene unclear. CDR1 is DFQATT and CDR2 is SNEGSKA in the germline V gene (reference sequence). The CDR3 is 11 amino acids. V was trimmed by 5 bases and J by 3 bases, leaving 5 bases between them. The CDR3 DNA reads as TGCAGTGCTTTAAGCTACAATGAGCAGTTCTTC. Its protein is CSALSYNEQFF.

The rearrangement links TRBV14 to TRBJ2-3; unclear D gene. This CDR3 has 14 residues. The V and J ends lost 0 bases and 8 bases respectively, with 12 bases between them. CDR1 is SGHDN, CDR2 FVKESK, per germline. CDR3: CASSQDLGLGTQYF. The CDR3 DNA reads as TGTGCCAGCAGCCAAGATCTGGGCCTCGGTACGCAGTATTTT.

The J gene is TRBJ2-3, the V gene TRBV5-5, with 13 bases that match TRBD2. Germline CDR1 reads SGHKS; CDR2 reads YYEKEE (reference sequence). This CDR3 has 17 amino acids. This CDR3 reads CVNSPHPGLAGSDTQYF. The CDR3 nucleotides read TGTGTCAACAGCCCACATCCGGGACTAGCGGGATCAGATACGCAGTATTTT.

The CDR3 reads CATSRDRGEQYF. The CDR3 coding sequence is TGTGCCACCAGCAGAGATAGGGGGGAACAGTACTTC. This chain connects TRBV15 to TRBJ2-7, with D possibly called TRBD1 or TRBD2 (6 bases each). CDR1 is LNHNV and CDR2 is YYDKDF in the germline V gene (reference sequence). The V and J ends lost 0 bases and 10 bases respectively, with 10 bases between them. There are 12 residues in the CDR3.

Regarding this clonotype: The junction departs from germline at one end; a sequencing error may be responsible. The genes are TRBV11-3 and TRBJ2-1; possible D gene TRBD1, 6 bases. CDR3 length: 14 amino acids. Germline V CDR1 and CDR2: SGHNT, YENEEA. The CDR3 DNA is TGTGCCAGCGGGACAAACACCCACTACATTGAGCAGTTCTTC. Protein sequence: CASGTNTHYIEQFF.

The gene calls are TRBV14 and TRBJ2-3, with D perhaps TRBD1 (7 bases). CDR1 is SGHDN and CDR2 is FVKESK in the germline V gene. Trimming left V 5 bases short and J 7 bases short, with 16 bases between. This CDR3 is built from 14 residues. The CDR3 bases are TGTGCCAGCAGCACTCGACAGGGAGGATATACGCAGTATTTT. Translation gives CASSTRQGGYTQYF. The full variable domain, its missing parts supplied by reference TRBV14 and TRBJ2-3, is EAGVTQFPSHSVIEKGQTVTLRCDPISGHDNLYWYRRVMGKEIKFLLHFVKESKQDESGMPNNRFLAERTGGTYSTLKVQPAELEDSGVYFCASSTRQGGYTQYFGPGTRLTVL.

The chain recombines TRBV20-1 with TRBJ1-3; TRBD1 might be the D (6 bases). Trimming stripped 2 bases from V and 4 bases from J, with 15 bases between. The CDR3 runs 15 residues. Germline V gene sequence: CDR1 DFQATT, CDR2 SNEGSKA (reference sequence). CDR3 sequence (DNA): TGCAGTGCTAGAACCCAGGGGCTAGACGGAAACACCATATATTTT. Its protein product is CSARTQGLDGNTIYF.

The V gene is TRBV19, the J gene TRBJ2-7; possible D gene TRBD2, 6 bases. The CDR3 consists of 13 residues. Trimming cost V 5 bases and J 6 bases, with 14 bases left between them. The V gene's germline CDR1 is LNHDA and CDR2 SQIVND (reference sequence). In nucleotides, the CDR3 is TGTGCCAGTAGTGCGGGACTCAGCTCCGAGCAGTACGTC. As protein: CASSAGLSSEQYV.

A word on this clonotype: The junction and the germline gene differ at one end; a read error may be behind it. The chain is built from TRBV6-2 or TRBV6-3 and TRBJ2-3; 7 bases agree with TRBD2. The CDR3 extends over 15 amino acids. Looked up from germline, CDR1 is MNHEY and CDR2 is SVGEGT. The CDR3 region is CANSYGGTSTDTQYF. The CDR3 DNA is TGTGCCAACAGTTACGGGGGGACCAGCACAGATACGCAGTATTTT.

About this clonotype itself: At one of its ends the junction is not consistent with the germline gene, which may arise from a read error. This chain connects TRBV4-1 to TRBJ1-5; D is unclear. Looked up from germline, CDR1 is MGHRA and CDR2 is YSYEKL. The CDR3 runs to 14 residues. This chain's CDR3 is CASSQVAPYQRQHF. The CDR3 DNA sequence: TGTGCCAGCAGCCAAGTAGCCCCTTATCAGCGCCAGCATTTT.

Remarks on this clonotype: Given a much more abundant clone one base away, this may be a read error. This rearrangement joins TRBV6-1 to TRBJ2-3; maybe TRBD1 (6 bases). This CDR3 is built from 13 residues. Germline V gene lookup returns CDR1 MNHNS and CDR2 SASEGT. V was cut by 5 bases and J by 4 bases, with 10 bases left in between. CDR3 sequence (DNA): TGTGCCAGCAGTCACTCAGGGGCAGATACGCAGTATTTT. Translating gives CASSHSGADTQYF.

The chain combines TRBV6-2 or TRBV6-3 with TRBJ2-5; D could derive from TRBD1 or TRBD2 (5 bases each). CDR3 length: 16 amino acids. CDR1 is MNHEY and CDR2 is SVGEGT in the germline V gene. Trimming removed 0 bases from V and 4 bases from J, with 15 bases in between. CDR3: CASSYSTPLGGETQYF. For the CDR3, the DNA is TGTGCCAGCAGTTACTCGACCCCCCTTGGGGGAGAGACCCAGTACTTC.

In the case of this clonotype: Likely a read error: the CDR3 ends without its conserved phenylalanine or tryptophan. The DNA is omitted, as the CDR3 cannot be located on it reliably, and the CDR3 follows TCRdb's listing. The genes are TRBV20-1 and TRBJ1-5; TRBD1 reflects the table's D call only, with no check against the DNA. Germline V gene data show CDR1 as DFQATT and CDR2 as SNEGSKA (reference sequence). Ends included, the CDR3 has 15 residues. CDR3 residues: CSAQEGRRGNQPQDI.

Note on this clonotype: One end of the junction does not line up with germline, which may come from a read error. CDR3 amino acids: CASSLATGCTDTQYF. The CDR3 nucleotides are TGCGCCAGCAGCTTAGCCACAGGGTGCACAGATACGCAGTATTTT. This chain links TRBV11-2 with TRBJ2-3; D perhaps matches TRBD1 (6 bases). This CDR3 comprises 15 residues. CDR1 and CDR2 (germline): SGHAT, FQNNGV.

A remark on this clonotype: This CDR3 fails to terminate in the conserved phenylalanine or tryptophan, so it likely reflects a read error. CDR3 DNA: TGCAGTGCTAGAGATCCCTTAGGCAAAAACATTCAGTACTTA. As protein: CSARDPLGKNIQYL. The genes are TRBV20-1 and TRBJ2-4; D not resolved. Germline V gives CDR1 DFQATT, CDR2 SNEGSKA (reference sequence). This CDR3 contains 14 residues. V was cut by 0 bases and J by 3 bases, with 9 bases left in between.

Only a few counts were recorded for this clonotype. The chain carries TRBV7-8 and TRBJ2-1, with D perhaps TRBD1 or TRBD2 (5 bases each). In germline, CDR1 is SGHVS, CDR2 FQNEAQ. Trimming took off 3 bases at V and 0 bases at J, with 9 bases between the two ends. This CDR3 is 15 amino acids long. For the CDR3, the DNA is TGTGCCAGCAGCTTTTTGGGGGACTCCTACAATGAGCAGTTCTTC. Its translation is CASSFLGDSYNEQFF.

V usage is TRBV11-2 and J usage is TRBJ2-7, with D unclear. CDR1 and CDR2 from the germline V gene are SGHAT and FQNNGV. The CDR3 has 14 residues. V lost 5 bases and J 8 bases, leaving 19 bases between the germline ends. The CDR3 is CASSPGRNSYKQYV. The CDR3, as DNA: TGTGCCAGCAGCCCCGGACGAAACTCATACAAGCAGTACGTC.

Regarding this clonotype: Being one base from a much bigger clone, this may be a read error. This chain connects TRBV20-1 to TRBJ2-2, with a weak D call TRBD1 (6 bases). CDR1 and CDR2 (germline): DFQATT, SNEGSKA (reference sequence). The ends were cut back, 3 bases at V and 5 bases at J, with 13 bases in the middle. This CDR3 region has 14 residues. The CDR3 reads CSASRGASTGELFF. The CDR3 DNA reads TGCAGTGCTAGCAGGGGCGCGAGTACCGGGGAGCTGTTTTTT.

V gene TRBV5-5 combines with J gene TRBJ2-7; TRBD1 aligns across 9 bases. V shed 6 bases, J shed 7 bases, and the junction held 14 bases outside the gene matches. In germline, CDR1 is SGHKS, CDR2 YYEKEE (reference sequence). The CDR3 has 15 amino acids. This CDR3 reads CASNSHGTGPGEQYF. The CDR3 DNA is TGTGCCAGCAACTCTCACGGGACAGGGCCCGGGGAGCAGTACTTC.

A remark on this clonotype: The junction differs from germline at one of its ends, possibly a read error. The gene calls are TRBV11-3 and TRBJ2-5, with 8 positions matching TRBD1. This CDR3 region has 15 residues. CDR1 is SGHNT, CDR2 YENEEA, per germline. CDR3 in amino acids: CAGSANRGSHETQYF. The CDR3 DNA sequence: TGTGCCGGCAGCGCTAACAGGGGGTCCCATGAGACCCAGTACTTC.

Comment on this clonotype: An end of the junction does not agree with germline; a read error may underlie this. This chain connects TRBV6-6 to TRBJ1-5; the D gene is possibly TRBD1 (5 bases). Germline CDR1 reads MNHNY; CDR2 reads SVGAGI (reference sequence). There are 12 residues in the CDR3. DNA for the CDR3: TGTGCCAGCGGGCAGGGCAATCAGCCCCAGCAATTT. Amino acids: CASGQGNQPQQF.

Worth noting for this clonotype: A much larger clonotype is one base distant, so this may be a read error. J is TRBJ1-5 and V is TRBV6-5; a weak D match, TRBD1 (6 bases). Germline values: CDR1 MNHEY, CDR2 SVGAGI. There are 15 residues in the CDR3. The CDR3 nucleotides read TGTGTCAGCAGTTACTCGAGTACAGGGTCGGTGCCCCAGCATTTT. Amino acids: CVSSYSSTGSVPQHF.

This clonotype was recorded many times. The gene calls are TRBV12-3 or TRBV12-4 and TRBJ2-5, with no clear D. V shed 2 bases and J shed 0 bases, with 7 bases lying between them. The CDR3 sequence is 14 residues long. CDR3 nucleotides: TGTGCCAGCAGTTTACGCTGGGACCAAGAGACCCAGTACTTC. It codes for CASSLRWDQETQYF.

In the case of this clonotype: Since the CDR3 does not end with the conserved phenylalanine or tryptophan, this likely comes from a read error. This rearrangement joins TRBV20-1 to TRBJ2-1; TRBD2 aligns across 10 bases. The V segment lost 5 bases and the J segment 4 bases; nucleotides outside the gene matches: 8. The length of the CDR3 is 15 residues. Germline CDR1 reads DFQATT; CDR2 reads SNEGSKA (reference sequence). CDR3 region: CSAVTGTSVYNEQFL. DNA for the CDR3: TGCAGTGCTGTGACCGGGACTAGCGTGTACAATGAGCAGTTCCTC.

This clonotype was picked up many times. The chain couples TRBV6-2 or TRBV6-3 to TRBJ1-5; TRBD1 is a possible D gene (6 bases). Germline V CDR1 and CDR2: MNHEY, SVGEGT. Trimming left V 2 bases short and J 4 bases short, with 15 bases between. The CDR3 runs 16 residues. In nucleotides, the CDR3 is TGTGCCAGCAGTTACCTCCGACAGGCATGGAATCAGCCCCAGCATTTT. Residues: CASSYLRQAWNQPQHF.